The present TCR beta chain was sequenced within a study of T cells in localized non-small cell lung cancer. Study-wide points: Adjacent lung was found to contain a median around 56 of the top 100 tumor clones. Uninvolved nearby lung showed the greatest T cell clonality, exceeding that found in tumor.

Measured with immunoSEQ multiplex PCR; TCRdb has only the in-frame clones, and not every one. The sample lists 5,000 to 7,000 clones, 85% seen once, with less than 10% in the top ten. A remark on this clone: The antigen remains unidentified.

This CDR3 is built from 11 residues. Germline CDR1 SGHRS, CDR2 YFSETQ. Trimming pared 6 bases from V and 8 bases from J, leaving 11 bases between. This sequence was found in a woman aged 40-70 years with stage II lung adenocarcinoma. The sequenced sample was PBMCs, obtained before any cancer treatment. The V gene is TRBV5-1, the J gene TRBJ1-1; D unclear. The CDR3 DNA reads as TGCGCCAGCAAGTTAGGACGCGAAGCTTTCTTT. Protein: CASKLGREAFF.